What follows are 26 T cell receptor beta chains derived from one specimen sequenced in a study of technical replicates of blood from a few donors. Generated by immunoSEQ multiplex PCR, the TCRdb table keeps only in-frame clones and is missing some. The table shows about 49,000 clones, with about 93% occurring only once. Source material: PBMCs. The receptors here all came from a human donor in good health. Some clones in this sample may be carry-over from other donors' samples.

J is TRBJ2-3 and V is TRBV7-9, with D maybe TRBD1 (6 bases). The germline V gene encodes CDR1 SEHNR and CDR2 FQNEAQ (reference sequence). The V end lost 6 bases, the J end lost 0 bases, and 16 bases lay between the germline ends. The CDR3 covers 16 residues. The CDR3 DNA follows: TGTGCCAGCAGGAGGGAACAGGGATCTAGCACAGATACGCAGTATTTT. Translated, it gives CASRREQGSSTDTQYF.

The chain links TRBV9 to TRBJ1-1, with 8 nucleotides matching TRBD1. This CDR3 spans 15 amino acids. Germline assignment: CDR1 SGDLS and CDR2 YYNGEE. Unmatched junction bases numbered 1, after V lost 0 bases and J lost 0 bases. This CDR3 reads CASSVGTGLNTEAFF. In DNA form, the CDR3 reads TGTGCCAGCAGCGTAGGGACAGGGTTGAACACTGAAGCTTTCTTT.

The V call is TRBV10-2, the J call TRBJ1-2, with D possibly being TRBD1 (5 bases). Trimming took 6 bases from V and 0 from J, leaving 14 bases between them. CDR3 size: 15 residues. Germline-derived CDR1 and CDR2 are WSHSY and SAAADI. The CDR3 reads CASRGGRRTNYGYTF. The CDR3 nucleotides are TGCGCCAGCAGGGGGGGACGGCGTACTAACTATGGCTACACCTTC.

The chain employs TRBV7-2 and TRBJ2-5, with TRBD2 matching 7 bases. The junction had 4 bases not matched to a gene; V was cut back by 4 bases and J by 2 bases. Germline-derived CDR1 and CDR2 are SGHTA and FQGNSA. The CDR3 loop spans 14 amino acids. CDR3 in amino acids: CASSSPGLQETQYF. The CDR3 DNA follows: TGTGCCAGCAGCTCCCCGGGACTACAAGAGACCCAGTACTTC.

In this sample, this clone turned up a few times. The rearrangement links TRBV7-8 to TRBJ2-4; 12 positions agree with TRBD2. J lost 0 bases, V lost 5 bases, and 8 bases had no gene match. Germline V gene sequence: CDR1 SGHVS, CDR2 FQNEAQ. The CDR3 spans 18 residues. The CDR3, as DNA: TGTGCCAGCAGCCTAGGACTAGCGGGGCTACTAGCCAAAAACATTCAGTACTTC. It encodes CASSLGLAGLLAKNIQYF. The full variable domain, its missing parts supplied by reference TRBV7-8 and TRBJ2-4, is GAGVSQSPRYKVAKRGQDVALRCDPISGHVSLFWYQQALGQGPEFLTYFQNEAQLDKSGLPSDRFFAERPEGSVSTLKIQRTQQEDSAVYLCASSLGLAGLLAKNIQYFGAGTRLSVL.

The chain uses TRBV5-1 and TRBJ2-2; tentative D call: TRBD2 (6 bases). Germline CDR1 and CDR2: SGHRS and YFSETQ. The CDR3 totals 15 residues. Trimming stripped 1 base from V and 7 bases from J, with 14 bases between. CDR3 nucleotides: TGCGCCAGCAGCTTGCGGTTTAGCGGAGGCGGGGAGCTGTTTTTT. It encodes CASSLRFSGGGELFF.

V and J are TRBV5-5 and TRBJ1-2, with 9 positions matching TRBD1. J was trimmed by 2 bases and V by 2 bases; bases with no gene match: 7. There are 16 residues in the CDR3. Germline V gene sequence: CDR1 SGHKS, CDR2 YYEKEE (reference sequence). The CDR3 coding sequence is TGTGCCAGCAGCTTAACCGGGACAGGGATAAACTATGGCTACACCTTC. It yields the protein CASSLTGTGINYGYTF.

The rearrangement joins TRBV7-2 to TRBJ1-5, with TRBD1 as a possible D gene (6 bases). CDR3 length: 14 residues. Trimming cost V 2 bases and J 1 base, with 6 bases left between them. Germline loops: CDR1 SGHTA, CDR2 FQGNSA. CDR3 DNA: TGTGCCAGCAGCTTACAGGGGAGCAATCAGCCCCAGCATTTT. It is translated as CASSLQGSNQPQHF.

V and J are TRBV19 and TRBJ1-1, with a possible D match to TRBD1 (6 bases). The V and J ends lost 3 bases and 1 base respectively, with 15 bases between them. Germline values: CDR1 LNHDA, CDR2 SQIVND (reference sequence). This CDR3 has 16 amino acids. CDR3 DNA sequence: TGTGCCAGTAGTATTAGCAGGGGTAGTCGGAACACTGAAGCTTTCTTT. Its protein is CASSISRGSRNTEAFF.

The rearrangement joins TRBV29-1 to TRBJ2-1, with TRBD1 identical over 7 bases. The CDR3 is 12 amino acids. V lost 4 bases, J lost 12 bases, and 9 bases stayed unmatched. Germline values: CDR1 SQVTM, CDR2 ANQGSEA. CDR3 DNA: TGCAGCGTTGGACAGGGTGTCGTTGGGCAGTTCTTC. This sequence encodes CSVGQGVVGQFF.

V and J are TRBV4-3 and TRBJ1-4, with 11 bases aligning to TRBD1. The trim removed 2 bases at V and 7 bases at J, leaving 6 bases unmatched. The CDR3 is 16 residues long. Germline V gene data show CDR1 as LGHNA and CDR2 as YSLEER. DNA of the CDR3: TGCGCCAGCAGCCAAAACTACGGGACAGGGGGTGAAAAACTGTTTTTT. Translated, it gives CASSQNYGTGGEKLFF.

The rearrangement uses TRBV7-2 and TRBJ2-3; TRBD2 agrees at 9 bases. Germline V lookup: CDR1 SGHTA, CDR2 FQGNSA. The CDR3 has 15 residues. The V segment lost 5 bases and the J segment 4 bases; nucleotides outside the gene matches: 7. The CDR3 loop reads CASSPSGGSSDTQYF. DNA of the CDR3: TGTGCCAGCAGCCCCAGCGGGGGGAGTTCAGATACGCAGTATTTT.

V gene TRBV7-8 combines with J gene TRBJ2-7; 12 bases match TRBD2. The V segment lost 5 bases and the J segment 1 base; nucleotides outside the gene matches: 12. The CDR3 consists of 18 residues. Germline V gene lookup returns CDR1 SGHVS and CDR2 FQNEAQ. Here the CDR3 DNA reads TGTGCCAGCAGCCCAGGCCGACTAGCGGGGGAATTTTCCTACGAGCAGTACTTC. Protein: CASSPGRLAGEFSYEQYF.

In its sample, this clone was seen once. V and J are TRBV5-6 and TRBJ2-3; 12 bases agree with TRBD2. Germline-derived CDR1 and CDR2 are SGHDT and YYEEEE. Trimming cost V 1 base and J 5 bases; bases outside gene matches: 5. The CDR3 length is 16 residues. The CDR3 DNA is TGTGCCAGCAGCTTGCTAGCGGGGGGGCAGATAGATACGCAGTATTTT. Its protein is CASSLLAGGQIDTQYF.

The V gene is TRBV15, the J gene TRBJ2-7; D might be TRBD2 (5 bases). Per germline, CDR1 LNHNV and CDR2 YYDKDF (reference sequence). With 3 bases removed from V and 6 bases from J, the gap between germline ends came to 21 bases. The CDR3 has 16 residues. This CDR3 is CATSSFPWTSWGEQYF. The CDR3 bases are TGTGCCACCAGCAGCTTTCCCTGGACTTCGTGGGGCGAGCAGTACTTC. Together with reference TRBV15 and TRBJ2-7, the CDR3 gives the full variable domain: DAMVIQNPRYQVTQFGKPVTLSCSQTLNHNVMYWYQQKSSQAPKLLFHYYDKDFNNEADTPDNFQSRRPNTSFCFLDIRSPGLGDTAMYLCATSSFPWTSWGEQYFGPGTRLTVT.

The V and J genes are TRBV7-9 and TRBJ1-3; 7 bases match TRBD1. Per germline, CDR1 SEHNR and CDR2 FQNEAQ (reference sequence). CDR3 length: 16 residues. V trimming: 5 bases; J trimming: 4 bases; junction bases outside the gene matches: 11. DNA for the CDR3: TGTGCCAGCAGCGAACGACAGGGAGCGCCAGGAAACACCATATATTTT. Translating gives CASSERQGAPGNTIYF. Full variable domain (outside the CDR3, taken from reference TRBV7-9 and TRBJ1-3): DTGVSQNPRHKITKRGQNVTFRCDPISEHNRLYWYRQTLGQGPEFLTYFQNEAQLEKSRLLSDRFSAERPKGSFSTLEIQRTEQGDSAMYLCASSERQGAPGNTIYFGEGSWLTVV.

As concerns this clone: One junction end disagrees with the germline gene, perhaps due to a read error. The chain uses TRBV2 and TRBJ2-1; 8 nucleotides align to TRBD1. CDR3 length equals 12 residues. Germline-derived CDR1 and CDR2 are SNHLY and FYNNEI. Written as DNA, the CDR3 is TGTGCCAGCAGTGGGTGGACAGGGAGGTCCCTCTTC. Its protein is CASSGWTGRSLF.

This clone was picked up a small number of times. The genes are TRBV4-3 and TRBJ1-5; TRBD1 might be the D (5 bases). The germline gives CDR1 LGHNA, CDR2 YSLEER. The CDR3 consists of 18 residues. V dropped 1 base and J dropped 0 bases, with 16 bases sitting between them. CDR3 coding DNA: TGCGCCAGCAGCCAAGTTGGTGACGGGACTTATAGCAATCAGCCCCAGCATTTT. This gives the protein CASSQVGDGTYSNQPQHF.

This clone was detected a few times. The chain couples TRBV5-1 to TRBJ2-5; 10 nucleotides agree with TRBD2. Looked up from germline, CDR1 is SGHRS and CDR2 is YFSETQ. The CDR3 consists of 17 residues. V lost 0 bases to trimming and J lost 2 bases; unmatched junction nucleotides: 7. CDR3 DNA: TGCGCCAGCAGCTTGGCCGGTTCTAGCGGGGGTCAAGAGACCCAGTACTTC. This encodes CASSLAGSSGGQETQYF.

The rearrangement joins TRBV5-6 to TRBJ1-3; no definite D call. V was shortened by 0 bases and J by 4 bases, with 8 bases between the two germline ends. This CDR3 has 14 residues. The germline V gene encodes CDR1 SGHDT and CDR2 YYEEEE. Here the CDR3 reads CASSLGFSGNTIYF. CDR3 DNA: TGTGCCAGCAGCTTGGGTTTTTCGGGAAACACCATATATTTT.

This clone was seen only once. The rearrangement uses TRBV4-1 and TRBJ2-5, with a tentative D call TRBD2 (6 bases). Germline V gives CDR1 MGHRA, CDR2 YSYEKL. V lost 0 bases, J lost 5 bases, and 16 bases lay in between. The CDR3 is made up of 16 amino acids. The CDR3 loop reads CASSQDGGAGRETQYF. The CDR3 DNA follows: TGCGCCAGCAGCCAAGATGGAGGGGCGGGGAGGGAGACCCAGTACTTC.

The chain's CDR3 is CAISLRADTEAFF. DNA of the CDR3: TGTGCCATCAGTCTGAGGGCGGACACTGAAGCTTTCTTT. The chain is built from TRBV10-3 and TRBJ1-1; no reliable D call. V was trimmed by 5 bases and J by 3 bases, leaving 10 bases between them. The CDR3 length is 13 residues. Germline V CDR1 and CDR2: ENHRY, SYGVKD.

CDR3 DNA sequence: TGTGCCAGCAGCTTAGGGGAGGAGACCCAGTACTTC. It yields the protein CASSLGEETQYF. This rearrangement joins TRBV11-2 to TRBJ2-5; maybe TRBD2 (5 bases). Looked up from germline, CDR1 is SGHAT and CDR2 is FQNNGV. The CDR3 has 12 residues. Trimming took 1 base from V and 5 from J, leaving 5 bases between them.

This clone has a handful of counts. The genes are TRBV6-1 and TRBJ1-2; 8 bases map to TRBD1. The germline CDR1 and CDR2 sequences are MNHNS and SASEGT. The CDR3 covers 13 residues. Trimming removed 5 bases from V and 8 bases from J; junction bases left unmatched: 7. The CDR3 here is CASSTRGQGGYTF. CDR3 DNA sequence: TGTGCCAGCAGTACCAGGGGGCAAGGAGGCTACACCTTC.

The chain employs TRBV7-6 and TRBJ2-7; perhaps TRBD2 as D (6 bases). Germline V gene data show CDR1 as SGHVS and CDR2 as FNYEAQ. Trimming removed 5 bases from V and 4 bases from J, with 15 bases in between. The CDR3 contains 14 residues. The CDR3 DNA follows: TGTGCCAGCAGCCCGCAAGGGACTGGTTACGAGCAGTACTTC. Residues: CASSPQGTGYEQYF. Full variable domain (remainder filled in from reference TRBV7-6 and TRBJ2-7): GAGVSQSPRYKVTKRGQDVALRCDPISGHVSLYWYRQALGQGPEFLTYFNYEAQQDKSGLPNDRFSAERPEGSISTLTIQRTEQRDSAMYRCASSPQGTGYEQYFGPGTRLTVT.

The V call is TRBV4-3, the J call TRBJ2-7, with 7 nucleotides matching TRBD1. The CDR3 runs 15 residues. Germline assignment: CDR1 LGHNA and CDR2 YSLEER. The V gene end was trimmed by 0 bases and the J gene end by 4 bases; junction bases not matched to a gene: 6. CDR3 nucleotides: TGCGCCAGCAGCCAAGAAATAGGGGGCGCATACGAGCAGTACTTC. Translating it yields CASSQEIGGAYEQYF.